This T cell receptor beta chain was recovered during a study of blood T cells in healthy people across ages. A second PCR, run for roughly 7 to 11 cycles, used a sample-barcoded 5' primer plus a J-beta primer mix. TCRdb called the 5' RACE reads again in MiXCR, with one record for every CDR3 protein. This repertoire shows about 1.6 million distinct CDR3 sequences, about 31% found once; its top ten account for around 11%. This clonotype was seen a few times. V gave up 0 bases and J gave up 3 bases, with 5 bases separating them. The CDR3 covers 13 residues. Per germline, CDR1 MNHNS and CDR2 SASEGT. Peripheral blood from each donor was collected in a volume of roughly 9.2 milliliters.

The chain is built from TRBV6-1 and TRBJ1-2; no clear D. The receptor comes from a woman between 25 and 40 years old in good health. The sequencing sample was made of blood. Written as DNA, the CDR3 is TGTGCCAGCAGTGAAGCCGCAGACTATGGCTACACCTTC. Amino acid sequence: CASSEAADYGYTF.